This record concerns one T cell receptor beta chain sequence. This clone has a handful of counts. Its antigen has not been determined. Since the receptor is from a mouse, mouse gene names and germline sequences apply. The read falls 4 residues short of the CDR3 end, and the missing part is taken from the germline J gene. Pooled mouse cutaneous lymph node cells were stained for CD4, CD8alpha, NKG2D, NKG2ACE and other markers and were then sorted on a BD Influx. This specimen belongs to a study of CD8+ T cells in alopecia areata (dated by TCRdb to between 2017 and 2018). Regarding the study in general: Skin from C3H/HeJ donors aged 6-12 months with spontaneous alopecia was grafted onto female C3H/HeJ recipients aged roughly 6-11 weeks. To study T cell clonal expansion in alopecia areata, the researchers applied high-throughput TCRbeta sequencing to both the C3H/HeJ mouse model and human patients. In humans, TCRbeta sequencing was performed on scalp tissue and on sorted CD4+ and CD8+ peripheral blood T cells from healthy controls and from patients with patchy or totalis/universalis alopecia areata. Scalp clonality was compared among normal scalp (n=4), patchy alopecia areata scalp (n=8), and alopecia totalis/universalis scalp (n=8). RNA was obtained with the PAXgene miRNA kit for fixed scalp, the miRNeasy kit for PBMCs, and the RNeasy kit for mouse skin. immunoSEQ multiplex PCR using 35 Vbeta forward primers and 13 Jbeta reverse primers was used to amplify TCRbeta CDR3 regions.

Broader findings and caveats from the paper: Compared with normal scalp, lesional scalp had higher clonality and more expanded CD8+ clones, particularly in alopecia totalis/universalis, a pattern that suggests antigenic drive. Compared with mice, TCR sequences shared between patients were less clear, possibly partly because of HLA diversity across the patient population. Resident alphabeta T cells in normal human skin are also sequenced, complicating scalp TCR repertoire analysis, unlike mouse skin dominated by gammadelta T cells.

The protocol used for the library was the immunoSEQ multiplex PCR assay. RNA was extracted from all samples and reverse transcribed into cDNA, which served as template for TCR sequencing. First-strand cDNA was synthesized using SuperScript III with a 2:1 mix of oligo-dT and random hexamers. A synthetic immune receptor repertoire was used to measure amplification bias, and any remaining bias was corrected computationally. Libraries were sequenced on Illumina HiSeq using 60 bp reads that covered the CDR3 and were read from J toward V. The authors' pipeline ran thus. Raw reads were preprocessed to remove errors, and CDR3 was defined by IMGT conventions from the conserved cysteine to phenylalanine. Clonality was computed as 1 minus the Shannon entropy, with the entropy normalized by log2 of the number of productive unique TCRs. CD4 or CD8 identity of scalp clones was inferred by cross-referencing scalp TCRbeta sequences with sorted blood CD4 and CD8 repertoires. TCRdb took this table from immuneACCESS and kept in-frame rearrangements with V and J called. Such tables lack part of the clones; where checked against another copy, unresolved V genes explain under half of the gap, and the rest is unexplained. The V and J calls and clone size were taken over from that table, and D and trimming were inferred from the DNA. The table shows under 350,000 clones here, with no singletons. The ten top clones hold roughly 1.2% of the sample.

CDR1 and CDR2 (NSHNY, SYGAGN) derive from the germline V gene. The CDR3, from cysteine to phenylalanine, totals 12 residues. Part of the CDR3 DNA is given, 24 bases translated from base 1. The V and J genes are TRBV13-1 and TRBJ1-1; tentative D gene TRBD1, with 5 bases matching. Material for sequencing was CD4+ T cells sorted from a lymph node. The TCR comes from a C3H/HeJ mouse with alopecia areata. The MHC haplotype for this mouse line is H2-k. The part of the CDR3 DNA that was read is TGTGCCAGCAGTGATCAGGGTCCA. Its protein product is CASSDQGP. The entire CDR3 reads CASSDQGPEVFF.